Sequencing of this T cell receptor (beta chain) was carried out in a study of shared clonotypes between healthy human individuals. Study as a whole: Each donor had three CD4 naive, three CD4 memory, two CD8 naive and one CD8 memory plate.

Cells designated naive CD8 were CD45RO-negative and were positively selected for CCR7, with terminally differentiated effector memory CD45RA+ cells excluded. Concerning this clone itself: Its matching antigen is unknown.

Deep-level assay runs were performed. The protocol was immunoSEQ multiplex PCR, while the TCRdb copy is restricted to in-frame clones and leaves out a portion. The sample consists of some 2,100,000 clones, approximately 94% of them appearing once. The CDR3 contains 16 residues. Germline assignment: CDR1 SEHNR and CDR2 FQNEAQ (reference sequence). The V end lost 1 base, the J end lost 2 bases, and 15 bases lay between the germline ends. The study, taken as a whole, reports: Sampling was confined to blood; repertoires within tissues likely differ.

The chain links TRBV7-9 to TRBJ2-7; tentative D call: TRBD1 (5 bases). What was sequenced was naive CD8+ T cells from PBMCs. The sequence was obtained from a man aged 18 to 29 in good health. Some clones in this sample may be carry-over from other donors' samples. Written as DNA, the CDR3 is TGTGCCAGCAGCTTAGAGGGGCTGAAAGGAGCCTACGAGCAGTACTTC. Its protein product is CASSLEGLKGAYEQYF.